Included here is one T cell receptor (beta chain) sequence, with context. In Cohort 3, a recovered donor had either two negative PCRs, clearance, or symptom resolution. This entry belongs to a study of blood T cell repertoires in COVID-19. Overall study: COVID-19 samples collected from the United States, Italy and Spain covered acute and convalescent phases. Sources were T cells, B-cell-depleted T cells, or PBMCs; the material itself was cDNA or gDNA.

This CDR3 has 14 residues. The germline V gene has CDR1 MNHEY and CDR2 SMNVEV (reference sequence). Trimming shortened V by 2 bases and J by 9 bases, and 16 bases separated the two germline ends. In the authors' workflow: Reference gene primer amplification in the assay estimated nucleated cell counts. Generated by immunoSEQ multiplex PCR, the TCRdb table keeps only in-frame clones and is missing some. V, J and clone size derive from that table, while D and trimming were established from the DNA sequence. The sample lists a few hundred thousand clones, around 89% occurring once. What was sequenced was PBMCs or T cells enriched from blood (not recorded which). This TCR came from a man between 40 and 49 years old who had recovered from COVID-19. The rearrangement uses TRBV27 and TRBJ2-5; D gene ambiguous. The CDR3 DNA sequence: TGTGCCAGCAGTTTAAGCCTAGGAACTGAGGCCCAGTACTTC. This encodes CASSLSLGTEAQYF.